At least ten counts were recorded for the clone carrying this TCR beta chain. Together with a sample-barcoded 5' primer, a J-beta primer mix was included in a second PCR lasting about 7 to 11 cycles. A single record per CDR3 protein comes from TCRdb applying MiXCR to the 5' RACE reads. The data show approximately 810,000 distinct CDR3 sequences, with under 35% seen just once and 17% held by the top ten. The sample comes from a study of blood T cells in healthy people across ages. Germline V gives CDR1 SGHRS, CDR2 YFSETQ. This CDR3 is 13 amino acids long. Between the trimmed V and J ends, which lost 4 bases and 5 bases, there was a span of 12 bases.

Source material: blood. The chain has TRBV5-1 and TRBJ1-2, with D perhaps matching TRBD1 (5 bases). This receptor was obtained from a woman of 80 years or more in good health. This chain's CDR3 is CASSMDTLYGYTF. CDR3 in DNA: TGCGCCAGCAGCATGGACACCCTTTATGGCTACACCTTC.